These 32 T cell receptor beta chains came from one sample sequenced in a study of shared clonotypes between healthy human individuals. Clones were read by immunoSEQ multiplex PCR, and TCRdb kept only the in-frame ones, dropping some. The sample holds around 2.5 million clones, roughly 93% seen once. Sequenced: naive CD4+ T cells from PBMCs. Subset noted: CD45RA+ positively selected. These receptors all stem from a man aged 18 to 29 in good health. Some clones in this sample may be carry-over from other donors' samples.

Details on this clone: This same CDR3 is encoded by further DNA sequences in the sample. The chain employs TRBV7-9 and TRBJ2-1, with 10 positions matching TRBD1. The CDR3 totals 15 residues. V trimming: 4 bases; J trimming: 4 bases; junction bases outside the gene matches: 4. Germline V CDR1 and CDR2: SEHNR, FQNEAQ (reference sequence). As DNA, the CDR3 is TGTGCCAGCAGCTCCCGGGACAGGGGTTACAATGAGCAGTTCTTC. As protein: CASSSRDRGYNEQFF.

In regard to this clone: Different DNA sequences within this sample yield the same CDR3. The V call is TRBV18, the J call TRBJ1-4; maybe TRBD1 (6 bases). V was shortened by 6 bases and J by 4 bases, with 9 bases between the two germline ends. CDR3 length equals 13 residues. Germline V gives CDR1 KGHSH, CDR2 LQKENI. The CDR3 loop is CASSRDNNEKLFF. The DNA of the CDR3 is TGTGCCAGCTCCCGGGACAATAATGAAAAACTGTTTTTT.

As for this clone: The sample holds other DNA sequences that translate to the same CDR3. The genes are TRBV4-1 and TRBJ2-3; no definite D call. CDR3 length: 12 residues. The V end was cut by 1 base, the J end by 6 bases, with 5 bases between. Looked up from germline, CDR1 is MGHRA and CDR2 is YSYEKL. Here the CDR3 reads CASSQALDTQYF. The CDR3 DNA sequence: TGCGCCAGCAGCCAAGCTTTGGATACGCAGTATTTT.

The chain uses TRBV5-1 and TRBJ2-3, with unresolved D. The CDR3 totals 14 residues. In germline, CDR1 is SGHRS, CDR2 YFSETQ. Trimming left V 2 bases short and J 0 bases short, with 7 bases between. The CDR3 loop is CASSFLDSTDTQYF. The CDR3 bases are TGCGCCAGCAGCTTTCTCGATAGCACAGATACGCAGTATTTT.

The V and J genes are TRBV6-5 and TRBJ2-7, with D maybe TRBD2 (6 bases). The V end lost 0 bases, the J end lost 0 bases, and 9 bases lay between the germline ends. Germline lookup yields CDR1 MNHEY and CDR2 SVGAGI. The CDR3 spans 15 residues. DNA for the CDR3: TGTGCCAGCAGTTACTCCGGACTACCCTCCTACGAGCAGTACTTC. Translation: CASSYSGLPSYEQYF.

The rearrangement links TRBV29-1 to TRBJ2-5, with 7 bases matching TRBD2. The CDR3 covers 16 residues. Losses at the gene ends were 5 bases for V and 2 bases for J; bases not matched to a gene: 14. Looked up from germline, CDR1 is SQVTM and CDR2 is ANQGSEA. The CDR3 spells CSVSRGGGFRQETQYF. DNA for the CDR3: TGCAGCGTTTCACGTGGGGGGGGTTTTCGACAAGAGACCCAGTACTTC.

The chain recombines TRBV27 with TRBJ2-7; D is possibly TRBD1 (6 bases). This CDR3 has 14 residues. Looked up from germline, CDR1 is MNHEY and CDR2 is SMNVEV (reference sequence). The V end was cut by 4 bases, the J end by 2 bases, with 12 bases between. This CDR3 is CASSSVGQTYEQYF. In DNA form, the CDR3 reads TGTGCCAGCAGTTCGGTTGGACAGACCTACGAGCAGTACTTC.

This CDR3 is CASSGGQWAYEQYF. The DNA for the CDR3 is TGTGCCAGCAGTGGGGGACAGTGGGCCTACGAGCAGTACTTC. The rearrangement uses TRBV6-1 and TRBJ2-7, with TRBD1 identical over 7 bases. CDR1 is MNHNS, CDR2 SASEGT, per germline. J gave up 2 bases and V 4 bases, and 5 bases lay outside the gene matches. This CDR3 contains 14 residues.

As DNA, the CDR3 is TGCGCCAGCAGCTCTTACGGTTACGAGCAGTACTTC. This gives the protein CASSSYGYEQYF. The chain links TRBV5-1 to TRBJ2-7, with unresolved D. V was pared by 3 bases and J by 4 bases, with 8 bases between. Germline CDR1 is SGHRS and CDR2 is YFSETQ. This CDR3 region has 12 residues.

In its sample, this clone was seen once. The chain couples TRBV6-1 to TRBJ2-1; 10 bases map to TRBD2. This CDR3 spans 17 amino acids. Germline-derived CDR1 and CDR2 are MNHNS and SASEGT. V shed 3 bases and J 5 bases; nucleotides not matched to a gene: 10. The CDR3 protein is CASSEAPSGSGNNEQFF. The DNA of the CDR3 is TGTGCCAGCAGTGAGGCGCCTAGCGGGAGTGGGAACAATGAGCAGTTCTTC.

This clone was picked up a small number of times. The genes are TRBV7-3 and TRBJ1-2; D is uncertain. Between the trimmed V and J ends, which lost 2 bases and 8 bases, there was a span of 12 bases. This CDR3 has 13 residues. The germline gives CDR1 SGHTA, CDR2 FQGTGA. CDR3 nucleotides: TGTGCCAGCAGCTTACTCGGCGCTGAGGGCTACACCTTC. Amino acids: CASSLLGAEGYTF.

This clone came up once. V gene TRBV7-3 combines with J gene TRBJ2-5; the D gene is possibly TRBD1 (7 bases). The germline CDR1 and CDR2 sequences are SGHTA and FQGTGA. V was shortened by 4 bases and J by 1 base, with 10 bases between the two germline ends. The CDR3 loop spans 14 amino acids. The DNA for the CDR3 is TGTGCCAGCAGCTGGCAGGGGGGCCAAGAGACCCAGTACTTC. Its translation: CASSWQGGQETQYF.

The CDR3 nucleotides read TGTGCCAGCAGATCCCGTCGTCAGGGTACCTACGAGCAGTACTTC. It is translated as CASRSRRQGTYEQYF. This chain connects TRBV28 to TRBJ2-7, with D possibly matching TRBD1 (5 bases). This CDR3 has 15 amino acids. V lost 6 bases and J lost 2, with 17 bases in between. Germline CDR1 and CDR2: MDHEN and SYDVKM.

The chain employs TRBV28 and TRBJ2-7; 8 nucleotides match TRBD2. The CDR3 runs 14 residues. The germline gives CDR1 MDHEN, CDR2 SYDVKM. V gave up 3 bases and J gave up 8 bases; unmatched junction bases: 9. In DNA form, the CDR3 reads TGTGCCAGCAGTTTGGGTAGCGGGACTTACCAGCAGTACTTC. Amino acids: CASSLGSGTYQQYF.

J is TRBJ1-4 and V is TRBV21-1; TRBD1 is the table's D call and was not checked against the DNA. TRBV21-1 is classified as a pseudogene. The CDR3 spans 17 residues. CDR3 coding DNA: TGTGCCAGCAGCTCAAGTCGGGACAGGGGGCGGCGTGAAAAACTGTTTTTT. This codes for CASSSSRDRGRREKLFF.

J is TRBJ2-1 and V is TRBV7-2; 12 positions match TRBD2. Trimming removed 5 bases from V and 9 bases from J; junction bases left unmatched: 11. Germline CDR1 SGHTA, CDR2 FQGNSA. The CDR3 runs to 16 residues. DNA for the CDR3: TGTGCCAGCAGCCCCGCGCCTAGCGGGAGGGCCAGTGAGCAGTTCTTC. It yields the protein CASSPAPSGRASEQFF.

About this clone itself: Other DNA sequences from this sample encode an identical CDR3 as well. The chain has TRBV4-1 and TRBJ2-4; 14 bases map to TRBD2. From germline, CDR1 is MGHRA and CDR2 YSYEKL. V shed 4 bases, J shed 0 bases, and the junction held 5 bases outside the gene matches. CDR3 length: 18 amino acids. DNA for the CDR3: TGCGCCAGCAGCCCCGGACTAGCGGGAGGACTAGCCAAAAACATTCAGTACTTC. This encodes CASSPGLAGGLAKNIQYF.

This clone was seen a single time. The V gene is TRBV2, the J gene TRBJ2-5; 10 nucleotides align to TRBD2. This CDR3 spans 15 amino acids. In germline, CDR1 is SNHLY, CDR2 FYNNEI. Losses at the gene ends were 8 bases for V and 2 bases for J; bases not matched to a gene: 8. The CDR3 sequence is CASGGTSVPQETQYF. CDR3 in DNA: TGTGCCAGCGGGGGGACTAGCGTTCCTCAAGAGACCCAGTACTTC.

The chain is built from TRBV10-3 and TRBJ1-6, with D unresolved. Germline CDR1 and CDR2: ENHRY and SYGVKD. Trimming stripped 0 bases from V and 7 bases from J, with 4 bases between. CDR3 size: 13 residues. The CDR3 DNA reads TGTGCCATCAGTGAGTCCAGGAATTCACCCCTCCACTTT. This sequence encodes CAISESRNSPLHF.

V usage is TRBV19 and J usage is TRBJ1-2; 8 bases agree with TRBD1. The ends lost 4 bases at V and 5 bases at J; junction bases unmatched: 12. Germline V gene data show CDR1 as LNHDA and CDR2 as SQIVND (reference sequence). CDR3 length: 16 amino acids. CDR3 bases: TGTGCCAGTAGTAGCCGACAGGGGACCCTATATTATGGCTACACCTTC. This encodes CASSSRQGTLYYGYTF.

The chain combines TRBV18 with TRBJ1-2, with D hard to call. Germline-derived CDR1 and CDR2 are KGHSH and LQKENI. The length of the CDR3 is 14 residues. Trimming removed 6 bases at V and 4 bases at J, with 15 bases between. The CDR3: CASSPLQASYGYTF. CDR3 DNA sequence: TGTGCCAGCTCCCCTCTCCAGGCCAGCTATGGCTACACCTTC.

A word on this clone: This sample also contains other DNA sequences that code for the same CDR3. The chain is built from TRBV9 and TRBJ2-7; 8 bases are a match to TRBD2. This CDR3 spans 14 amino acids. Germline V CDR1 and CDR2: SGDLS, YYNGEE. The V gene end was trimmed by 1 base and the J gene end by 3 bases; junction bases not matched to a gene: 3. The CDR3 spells CASSVSGTSYEQYF. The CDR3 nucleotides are TGTGCCAGCAGCGTATCCGGGACTAGCTACGAGCAGTACTTC.

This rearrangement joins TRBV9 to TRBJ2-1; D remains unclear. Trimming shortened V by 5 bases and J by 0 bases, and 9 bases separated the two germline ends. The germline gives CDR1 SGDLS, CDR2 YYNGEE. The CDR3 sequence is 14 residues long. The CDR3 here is CASSEDGSYNEQFF. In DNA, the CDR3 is TGTGCCAGCAGTGAGGACGGCTCCTACAATGAGCAGTTCTTC.

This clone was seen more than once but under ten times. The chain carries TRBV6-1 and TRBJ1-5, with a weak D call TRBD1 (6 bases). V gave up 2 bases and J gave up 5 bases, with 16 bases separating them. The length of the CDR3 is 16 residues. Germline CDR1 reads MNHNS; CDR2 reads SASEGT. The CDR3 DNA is TGTGCCAGCAGTGAATCAGGGGCCCGATACGATCAGCCCCAGCATTTT. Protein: CASSESGARYDQPQHF.

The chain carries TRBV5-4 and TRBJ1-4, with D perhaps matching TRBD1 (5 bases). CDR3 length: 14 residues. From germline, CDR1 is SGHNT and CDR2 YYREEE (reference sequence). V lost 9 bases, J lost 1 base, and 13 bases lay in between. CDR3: CATSWGRTNEKLFF. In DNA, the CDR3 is TGTGCCACCTCGTGGGGGAGAACTAATGAAAAACTGTTTTTT.

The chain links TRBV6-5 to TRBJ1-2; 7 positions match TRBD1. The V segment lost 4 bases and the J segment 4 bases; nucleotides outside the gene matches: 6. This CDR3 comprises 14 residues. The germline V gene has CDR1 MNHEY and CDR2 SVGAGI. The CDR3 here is CASSSRTGTYGYTF. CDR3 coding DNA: TGTGCCAGCAGTTCCCGGACAGGCACCTATGGCTACACCTTC.

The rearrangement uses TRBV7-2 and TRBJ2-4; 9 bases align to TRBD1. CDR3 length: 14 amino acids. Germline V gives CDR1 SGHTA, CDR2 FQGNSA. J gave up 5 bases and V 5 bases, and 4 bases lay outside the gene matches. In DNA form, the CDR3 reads TGTGCCAGCAGCGCGGGACAGGGAGAAAACATTCAGTACTTC. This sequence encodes CASSAGQGENIQYF.

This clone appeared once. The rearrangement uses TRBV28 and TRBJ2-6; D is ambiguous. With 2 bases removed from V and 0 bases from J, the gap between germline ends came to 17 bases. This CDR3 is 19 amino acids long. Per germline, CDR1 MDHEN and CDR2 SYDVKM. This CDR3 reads CASSLPSPVSSSGANVLTF. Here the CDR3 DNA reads TGTGCCAGCAGTTTACCCTCCCCAGTTTCAAGCTCTGGGGCCAACGTCCTGACTTTC.

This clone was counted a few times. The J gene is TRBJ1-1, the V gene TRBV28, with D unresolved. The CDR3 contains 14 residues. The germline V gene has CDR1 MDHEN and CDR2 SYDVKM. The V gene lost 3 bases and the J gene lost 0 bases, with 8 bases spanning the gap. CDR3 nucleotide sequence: TGTGCCAGCAGTTTTCGGAGTTTGAACACTGAAGCTTTCTTT. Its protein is CASSFRSLNTEAFF.

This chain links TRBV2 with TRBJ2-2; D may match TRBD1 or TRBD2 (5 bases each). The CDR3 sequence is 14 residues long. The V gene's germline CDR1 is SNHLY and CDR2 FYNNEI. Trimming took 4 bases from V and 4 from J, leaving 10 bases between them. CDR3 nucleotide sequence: TGTGCCAGCAGTGCCGGGACGGGCACCGGGGAGCTGTTTTTT. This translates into CASSAGTGTGELFF.

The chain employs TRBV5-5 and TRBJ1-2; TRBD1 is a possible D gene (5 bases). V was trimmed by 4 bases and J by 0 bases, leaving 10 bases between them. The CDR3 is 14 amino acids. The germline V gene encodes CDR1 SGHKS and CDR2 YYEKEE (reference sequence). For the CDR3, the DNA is TGTGCCAGCAGCACCATACAGGCTAACTATGGCTACACCTTC. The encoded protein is CASSTIQANYGYTF.

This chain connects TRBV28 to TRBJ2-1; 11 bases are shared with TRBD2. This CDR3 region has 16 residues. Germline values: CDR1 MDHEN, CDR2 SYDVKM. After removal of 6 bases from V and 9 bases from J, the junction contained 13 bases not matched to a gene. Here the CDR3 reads CASSSLGLAGLSEQFF. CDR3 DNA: TGTGCCAGCAGCTCGTTAGGACTAGCGGGCCTGAGTGAGCAGTTCTTC.